Following are 15 T cell receptor beta chains from one sample sequenced in a study of cytomegalovirus exposure and HLA in healthy donors. This PCR relied on a set of 60 Vbeta primers and 13 Jbeta primers. The assay was immunoSEQ multiplex PCR, and TCRdb's table has in-frame clones only and misses some. The sample has about 38,000 clones. The sequenced sample consisted of PBMCs. The source of these receptors is a man aged 40-55 years in good health and CMV-seropositive.

The V call is TRBV7-9, the J call TRBJ2-1; the D is unclear. Germline V lookup: CDR1 SEHNR, CDR2 FQNEAQ (reference sequence). CDR3 length: 11 amino acids. Trimming pared 6 bases from V and 9 bases from J, leaving 9 bases between. The CDR3 reads CASSPFFEQFF. Written as DNA, the CDR3 is TGTGCCAGCAGTCCTTTTTTTGAGCAGTTCTTC.

V usage is TRBV2 and J usage is TRBJ2-7; TRBD1 is a possible D gene (6 bases). The CDR3 totals 12 residues. Germline V CDR1 and CDR2: SNHLY, FYNNEI. Trimming pared 6 bases from V and 2 bases from J, leaving 8 bases between. CDR3 sequence: CASRGATYEQYF. DNA of the CDR3: TGTGCCAGCAGGGGGGCCACCTACGAGCAGTACTTC. The variable domain in full, with the rest retrieved from reference TRBV2 and TRBJ2-7, is EPEVTQTPSHQVTQMGQEVILRCVPISNHLYFYWYRQILGQKVEFLVSFYNNEISEKSEIFDDQFSVERPDGSNFTLKIRSTKLEDSAMYFCASRGATYEQYFGPGTRLTVT.

The V gene is TRBV6-5, the J gene TRBJ1-1, with a possible D match to TRBD1 (5 bases). The germline V gene has CDR1 MNHEY and CDR2 SVGAGI. The CDR3 has 12 residues. Trimming shortened V by 7 bases and J by 10 bases, and 16 bases separated the two germline ends. The chain's CDR3 is CASNLGGGRAFF. The DNA of the CDR3 is TGTGCCAGCAATCTCGGGGGAGGCCGAGCTTTCTTT.

This chain connects TRBV2 to TRBJ1-6; tentatively, D is TRBD1 (6 bases). CDR3 length: 15 residues. Germline V lookup: CDR1 SNHLY, CDR2 FYNNEI. The V and J ends lost 6 bases and 6 bases respectively, with 15 bases between them. The CDR3 DNA sequence: TGTGCCAGCAGGAGTTTACAGGGTTTTAATTCACCCCTCCACTTT. This encodes CASRSLQGFNSPLHF.

The chain couples TRBV29-1 to TRBJ2-2, with D possibly matching TRBD1 (6 bases). CDR3 length: 14 residues. V lost 7 bases and J lost 0, with 12 bases in between. Germline V gene sequence: CDR1 SQVTM, CDR2 ANQGSEA. CDR3 sequence (DNA): TGCAGCGCTCGGGGACAAGCGAACACCGGGGAGCTGTTTTTT. Residues: CSARGQANTGELFF.

This sequence joins TRBV6-1 and TRBJ2-5, with 9 bases matching TRBD1. Germline lookup yields CDR1 MNHNS and CDR2 SASEGT. The CDR3 totals 13 residues. The V segment lost 6 bases and the J segment 5 bases; nucleotides outside the gene matches: 4. In nucleotides, the CDR3 is TGTGCCAGCAGACAGGGGGCTTGGGAGACCCAGTACTTC. This translates into CASRQGAWETQYF.

J is TRBJ2-7 and V is TRBV9; TRBD2 agrees at 9 bases. The ends lost 4 bases at V and 5 bases at J; junction bases unmatched: 10. Per germline, CDR1 SGDLS and CDR2 YYNGEE. CDR3 length equals 15 residues. In DNA, the CDR3 is TGTGCCAGCAGCCTCGACGTAGCGGGAGTAAACGAGCAGTACTTC. Its translation: CASSLDVAGVNEQYF.

J is TRBJ1-3 and V is TRBV7-2, with 9 bases that match TRBD1. CDR1 is SGHTA, CDR2 FQGNSA, per germline. The CDR3 covers 16 residues. The V segment lost 5 bases and the J segment 0 bases; nucleotides outside the gene matches: 5. The CDR3 nucleotides read TGTGCCAGCAGCCCAAAGACAGGGGGCTCTGGAAACACCATATATTTT. Translating it yields CASSPKTGGSGNTIYF.

The J gene is TRBJ1-4, the V gene TRBV6-1; TRBD1 agrees at 7 bases. The trim removed 4 bases at V and 7 bases at J, leaving 12 bases unmatched. The CDR3 runs to 16 residues. Germline assignment: CDR1 MNHNS and CDR2 SASEGT. CDR3 DNA: TGTGCCAGCAGTGGGGCCGGGACAGCAATGGTTGAAAAACTGTTTTTT. It yields the protein CASSGAGTAMVEKLFF.

This rearrangement joins TRBV6-1 to TRBJ1-4; unclear D gene. Trimming stripped 7 bases from V and 0 bases from J, with 6 bases between. This CDR3 spans 13 amino acids. CDR1 MNHNS and CDR2 SASEGT come from the germline V gene. The DNA of the CDR3 is TGTGCCAGCACGACTCCAACTAATGAAAAACTGTTTTTT. This gives the protein CASTTPTNEKLFF.

The CDR3 nucleotides read TGTGCCAGCAGCCCACGGACAGGATCCTACGAGCAGTACTTC. As protein: CASSPRTGSYEQYF. The chain employs TRBV11-2 and TRBJ2-7, with TRBD1 identical over 7 bases. V lost 5 bases to trimming and J lost 1 base; unmatched junction nucleotides: 5. CDR3 length: 14 amino acids. Germline V CDR1 and CDR2: SGHAT, FQNNGV.

V gene TRBV6-4 combines with J gene TRBJ2-1, with TRBD2 matching 11 bases. V dropped 4 bases and J dropped 3; count of bases not matched to a gene: 2. The CDR3 is 15 amino acids. Germline values: CDR1 MRHNA, CDR2 SNTAGT. The CDR3 protein is CASSGLAGGYNEQFF. Written as DNA, the CDR3 is TGTGCCAGCAGTGGTCTAGCGGGAGGCTACAATGAGCAGTTCTTC.

The chain has TRBV11-2 and TRBJ2-3, with 13 bases aligning to TRBD2. Germline CDR1 and CDR2: SGHAT and FQNNGV. The CDR3 consists of 17 residues. The ends lost 1 base at V and 1 base at J; junction bases unmatched: 2. The CDR3, as DNA: TGTGCCAGCAGCTTAGTCGGGACTAGCGGGGGCACAGATACGCAGTATTTT. The encoded protein is CASSLVGTSGGTDTQYF.

The rearrangement uses TRBV12-5 and TRBJ2-7, with D unclear. Germline V gives CDR1 LGHNT, CDR2 FRNRAP. V was clipped by 0 bases and J by 4 bases, with 10 bases between them. CDR3 length: 14 amino acids. CDR3 loop: CASGLVSNHYEQYF. The DNA of the CDR3 is TGTGCTAGTGGTTTGGTAAGCAATCATTACGAGCAGTACTTC.

This rearrangement joins TRBV27 to TRBJ2-7; the match to TRBD2 covers 7 bases. The CDR3 is 16 residues long. CDR1 MNHEY and CDR2 SMNVEV come from the germline V gene (reference sequence). Trimming at V came to 5 bases and at J to 3 bases, leaving 13 bases not matched to a gene. The CDR3 loop is CASSADRRLAVYEQYF. Here the CDR3 DNA reads TGTGCCAGCAGTGCTGATCGTCGGCTAGCGGTCTACGAGCAGTACTTC.